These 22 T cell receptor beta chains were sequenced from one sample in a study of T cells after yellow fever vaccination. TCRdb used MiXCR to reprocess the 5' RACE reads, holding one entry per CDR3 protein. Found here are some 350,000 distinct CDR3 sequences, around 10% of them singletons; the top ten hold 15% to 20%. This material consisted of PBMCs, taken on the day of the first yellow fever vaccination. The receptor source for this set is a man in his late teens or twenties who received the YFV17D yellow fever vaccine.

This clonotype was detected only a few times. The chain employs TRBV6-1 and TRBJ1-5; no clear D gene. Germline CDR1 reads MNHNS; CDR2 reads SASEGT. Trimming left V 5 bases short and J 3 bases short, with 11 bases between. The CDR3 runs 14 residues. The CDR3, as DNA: TGTGCCAGCAGTAGTCCAGCTGCCAATCAGCCCCAGCATTTT. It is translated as CASSSPAANQPQHF.

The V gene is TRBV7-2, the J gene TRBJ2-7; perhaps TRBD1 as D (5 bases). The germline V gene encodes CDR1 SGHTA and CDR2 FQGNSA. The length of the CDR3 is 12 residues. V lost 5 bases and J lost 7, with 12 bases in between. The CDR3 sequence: CASSIPPGEQYF. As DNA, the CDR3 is TGTGCCAGCAGCATCCCCCCAGGGGAGCAGTACTTC.

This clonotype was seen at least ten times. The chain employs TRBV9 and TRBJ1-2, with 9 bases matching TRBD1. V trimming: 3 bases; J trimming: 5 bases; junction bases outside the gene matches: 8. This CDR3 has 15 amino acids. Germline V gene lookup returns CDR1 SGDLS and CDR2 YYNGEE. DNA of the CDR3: TGTGCCAGCAGCGCCGGGACAGGGAATCTTTATGGCTACACCTTC. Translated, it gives CASSAGTGNLYGYTF.

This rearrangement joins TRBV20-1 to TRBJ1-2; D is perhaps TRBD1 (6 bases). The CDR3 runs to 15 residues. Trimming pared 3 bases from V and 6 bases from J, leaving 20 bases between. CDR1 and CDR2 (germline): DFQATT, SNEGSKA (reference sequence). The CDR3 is CSASRSAQGGNGYTF. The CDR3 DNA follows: TGCAGTGCTAGCCGTTCCGCACAGGGTGGGAATGGCTACACCTTC.

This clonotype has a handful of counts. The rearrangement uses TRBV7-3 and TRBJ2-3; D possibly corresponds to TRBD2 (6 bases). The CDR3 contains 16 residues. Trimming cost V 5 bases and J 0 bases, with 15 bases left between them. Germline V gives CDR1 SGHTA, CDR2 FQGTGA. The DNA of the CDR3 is TGTGCCAGCAGCCCCTCTCTAGCGTCAAGCACAGATACGCAGTATTTT. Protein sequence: CASSPSLASSTDTQYF.

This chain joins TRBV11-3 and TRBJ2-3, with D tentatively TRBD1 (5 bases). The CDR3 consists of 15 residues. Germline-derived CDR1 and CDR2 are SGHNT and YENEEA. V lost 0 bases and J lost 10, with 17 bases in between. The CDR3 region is CASSLEGPLLSPQYF. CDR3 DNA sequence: TGTGCCAGCAGCTTAGAGGGGCCCCTCCTAAGCCCGCAGTATTTT.

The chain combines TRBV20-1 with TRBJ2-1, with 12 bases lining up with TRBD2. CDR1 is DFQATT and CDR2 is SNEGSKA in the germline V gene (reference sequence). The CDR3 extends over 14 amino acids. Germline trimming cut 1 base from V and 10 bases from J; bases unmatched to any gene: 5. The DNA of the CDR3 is TGCAGTGCTAGAGGACTAGCGGGGGTCGAGGAGCAGTTCTTC. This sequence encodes CSARGLAGVEEQFF.

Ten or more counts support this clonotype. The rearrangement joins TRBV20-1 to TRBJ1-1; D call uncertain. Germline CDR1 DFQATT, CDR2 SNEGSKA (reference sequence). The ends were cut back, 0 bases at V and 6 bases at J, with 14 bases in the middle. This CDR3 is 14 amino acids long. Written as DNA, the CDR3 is TGCAGTGCTAGAGATCTCGAAAATCTGGCTGAAGCTTTCTTT. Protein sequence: CSARDLENLAEAFF.

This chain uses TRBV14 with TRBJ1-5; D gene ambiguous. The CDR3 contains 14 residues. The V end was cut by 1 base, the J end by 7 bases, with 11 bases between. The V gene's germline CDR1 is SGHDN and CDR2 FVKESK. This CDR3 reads CASSQGSYRQPQHF. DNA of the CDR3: TGTGCCAGCAGCCAAGGGAGTTATCGCCAGCCCCAGCATTTT.

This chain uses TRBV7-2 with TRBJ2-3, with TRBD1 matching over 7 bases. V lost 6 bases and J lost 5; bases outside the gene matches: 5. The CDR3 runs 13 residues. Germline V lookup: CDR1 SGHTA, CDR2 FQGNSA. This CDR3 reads CASRLTGVDTQYF. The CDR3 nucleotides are TGTGCCAGCAGACTAACAGGGGTAGATACGCAGTATTTT.

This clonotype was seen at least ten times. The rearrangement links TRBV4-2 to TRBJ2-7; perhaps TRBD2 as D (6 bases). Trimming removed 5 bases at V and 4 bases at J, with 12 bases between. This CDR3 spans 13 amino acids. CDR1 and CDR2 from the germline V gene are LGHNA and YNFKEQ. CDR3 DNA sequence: TGTGCCAGCAGCAATTCGGCGGGATACGAGCAGTACTTC. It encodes CASSNSAGYEQYF.

DNA for the CDR3: TGTGCCAGTAGTCTTGACCGACACGAGCAGTACGTC. As protein: CASSLDRHEQYV. The V gene is TRBV19, the J gene TRBJ2-7; D is unclear. From germline, CDR1 is LNHDA and CDR2 SQIVND (reference sequence). The CDR3 runs to 12 residues. Trimming removed 5 bases at V and 5 bases at J, with 10 bases between.

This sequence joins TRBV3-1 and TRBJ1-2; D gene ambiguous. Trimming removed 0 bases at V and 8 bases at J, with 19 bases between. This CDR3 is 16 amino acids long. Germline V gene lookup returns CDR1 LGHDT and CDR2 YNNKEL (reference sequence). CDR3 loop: CASSQDSSAGIAGYTF. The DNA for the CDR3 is TGTGCCAGCAGCCAAGATTCTAGCGCCGGGATTGCAGGCTACACCTTC. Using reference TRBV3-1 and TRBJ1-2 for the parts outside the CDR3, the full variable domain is DTAVSQTPKYLVTQMGNDKSIKCEQNLGHDTMYWYKQDSKKFLKIMFSYNNKELIINETVPNRFSPKSPDKAHLNLHINSLELGDSAVYFCASSQDSSAGIAGYTFGSGTRLTVV.

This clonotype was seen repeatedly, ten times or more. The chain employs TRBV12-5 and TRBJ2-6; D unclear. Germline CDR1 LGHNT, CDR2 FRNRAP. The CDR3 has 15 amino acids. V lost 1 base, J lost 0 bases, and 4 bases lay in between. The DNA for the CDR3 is TGTGCTAGTGGTTTGGGACACTCTGGGGCCAACGTCCTGACTTTC. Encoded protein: CASGLGHSGANVLTF.

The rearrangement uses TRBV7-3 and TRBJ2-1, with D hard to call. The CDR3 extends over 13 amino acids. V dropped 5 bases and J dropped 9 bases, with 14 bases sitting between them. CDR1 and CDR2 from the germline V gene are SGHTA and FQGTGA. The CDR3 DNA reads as TGTGCCAGCAGCCCACTTCGCGGAAGTGAGCAGTTCTTC. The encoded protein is CASSPLRGSEQFF. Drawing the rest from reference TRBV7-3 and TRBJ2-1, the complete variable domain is GAGVSQTPSNKVTEKGKYVELRCDPISGHTALYWYRQSLGQGPEFLIYFQGTGAADDSGLPNDRFFAVRPEGSVSTLKIQRTERGDSAVYLCASSPLRGSEQFFGPGTRLTVL.

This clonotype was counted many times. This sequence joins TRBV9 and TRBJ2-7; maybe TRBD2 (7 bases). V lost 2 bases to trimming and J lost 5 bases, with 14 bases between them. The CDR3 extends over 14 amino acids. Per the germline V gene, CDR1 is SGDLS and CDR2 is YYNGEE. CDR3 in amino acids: CASSVTGGPHEQYF. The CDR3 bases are TGTGCCAGCAGCGTTACCGGGGGGCCCCACGAGCAGTACTTC.

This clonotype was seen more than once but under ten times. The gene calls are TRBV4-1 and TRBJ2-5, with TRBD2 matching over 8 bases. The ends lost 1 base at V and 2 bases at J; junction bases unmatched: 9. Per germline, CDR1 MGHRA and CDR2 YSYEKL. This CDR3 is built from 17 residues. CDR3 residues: CASSQGGLAGTQETQYF. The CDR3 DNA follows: TGCGCCAGCAGCCAAGGGGGTCTAGCGGGTACTCAAGAGACCCAGTACTTC.

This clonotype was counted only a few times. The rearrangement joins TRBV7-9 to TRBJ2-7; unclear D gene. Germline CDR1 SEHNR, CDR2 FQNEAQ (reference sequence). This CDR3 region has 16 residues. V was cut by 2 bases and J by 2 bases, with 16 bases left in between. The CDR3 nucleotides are TGTGCCAGCAGCTTATTTTCTTCGAACATTGCCTACGAGCAGTACTTC. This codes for CASSLFSSNIAYEQYF.

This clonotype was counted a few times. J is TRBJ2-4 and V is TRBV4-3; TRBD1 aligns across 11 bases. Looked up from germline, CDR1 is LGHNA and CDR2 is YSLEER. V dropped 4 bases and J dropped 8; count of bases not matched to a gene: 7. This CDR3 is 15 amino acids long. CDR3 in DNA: TGCGCCAGCAGCCGGACAGGGGGCCGGCTGGACATTCAGTACTTC. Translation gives CASSRTGGRLDIQYF.

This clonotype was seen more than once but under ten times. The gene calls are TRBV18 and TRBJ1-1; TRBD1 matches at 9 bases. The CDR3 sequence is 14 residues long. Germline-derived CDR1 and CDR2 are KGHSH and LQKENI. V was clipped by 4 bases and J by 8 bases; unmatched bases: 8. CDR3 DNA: TGTGCCAGCTCACGACGGGACAGGGCAGAAGAAGCTTTCTTT. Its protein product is CASSRRDRAEEAFF.

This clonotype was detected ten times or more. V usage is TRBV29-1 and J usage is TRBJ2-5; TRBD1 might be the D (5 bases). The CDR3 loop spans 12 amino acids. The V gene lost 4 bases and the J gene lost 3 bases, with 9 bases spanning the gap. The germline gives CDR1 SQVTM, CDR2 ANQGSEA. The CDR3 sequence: CSVGTTEETQYF. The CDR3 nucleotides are TGCAGCGTTGGGACAACCGAAGAGACCCAGTACTTC.

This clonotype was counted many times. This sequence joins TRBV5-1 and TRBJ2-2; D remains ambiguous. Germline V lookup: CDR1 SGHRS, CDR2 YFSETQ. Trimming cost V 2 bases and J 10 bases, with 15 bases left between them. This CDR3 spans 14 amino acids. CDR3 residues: CASSFVANPVELFF. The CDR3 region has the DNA TGCGCCAGCAGCTTTGTCGCGAACCCGGTGGAGCTGTTTTTT.